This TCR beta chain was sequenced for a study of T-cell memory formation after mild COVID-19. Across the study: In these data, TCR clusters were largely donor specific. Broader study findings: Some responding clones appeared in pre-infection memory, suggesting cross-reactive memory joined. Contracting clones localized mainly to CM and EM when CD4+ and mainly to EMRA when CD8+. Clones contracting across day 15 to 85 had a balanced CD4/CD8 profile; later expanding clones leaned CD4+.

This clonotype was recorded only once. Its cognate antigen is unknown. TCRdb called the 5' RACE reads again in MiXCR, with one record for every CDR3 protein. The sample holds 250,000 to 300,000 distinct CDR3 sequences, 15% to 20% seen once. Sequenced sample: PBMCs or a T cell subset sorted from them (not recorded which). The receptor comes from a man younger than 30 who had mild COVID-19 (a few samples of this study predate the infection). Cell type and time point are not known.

CDR3 bases: TGTGCCAGCAGCTTAGTGCAGGGTTTGAGTGACTATGGCTACACCTTC. The encoded protein is CASSLVQGLSDYGYTF. The chain uses TRBV7-2 and TRBJ1-2; D might be TRBD1 (5 bases). This CDR3 spans 16 amino acids. V lost 1 base, J lost 3 bases, and 15 bases lay in between. The germline gives CDR1 SGHTA, CDR2 FQGNSA.